Listed below are T cell receptor beta chains from one sample, sequenced in a study of blood T cell repertoires in COVID-19. The assay was immunoSEQ multiplex PCR, and TCRdb's table has in-frame clones only and misses some. Of about 180,000 clones in the sample, approximately 83% were seen once. The sequenced material came from peripheral blood. The receptor set was obtained from a man aged 50 or older with active or convalescent COVID-19. The CDR3 runs from the conserved cysteine through the conserved F or W. The D gene is left open where the match is weak. Only part of the rows carry a size: once, few, many, or a class if the clone is expanded.

size,V,J,D,DNA,CDR3
.,TRBV7-3,TRBJ2-6,TRBD1,TGTGCCAGCAGCGCCAAGACAGGGCTCTCTGGGGCCAACGTCCTGACTTTC,CASSAKTGLSGANVLTF
.,TRBV2,TRBJ2-1,TRBD2,TGTGCCAGTAGACTAGCGGGAGGTCGAGGATATGAGCAGTTCTTC,CASRLAGGRGYEQFF
.,TRBV5-1,TRBJ2-1,.,TGCGCCAGCAGCTTGGACCCGAGTGCCCCTAATGAGCAGTTCTTC,CASSLDPSAPNEQFF
.,TRBV18,TRBJ1-1,.,TGTGCCAGCTCACCAGGGCAGATGAACACTGAAGCTTTCTTT,CASSPGQMNTEAFF
.,TRBV25-1,TRBJ1-6,TRBD1,TGTGCCAGCAACGGACAGGGAAATTCACCCCTCCACTTT,CASNGQGNSPLHF
.,TRBV18,TRBJ2-1,TRBD2,TGTGCCAGCTCACCGCGACTAGCGGGAGGGAATGAGCAGTTCTTC,CASSPRLAGGNEQFF
.,TRBV7-7,TRBJ2-7,TRBD2,TGTGCCAGCAGCTCACCGAATGGGGCTAGCGGGAGCCCTGGGGCTGCGGAGCAGTACTTC,CASSSPNGASGSPGAAEQYF
.,TRBV5-1,TRBJ1-2,.,TGCGCCAGCAGCTTCAGTATTAACTATGGCTACACCTTC,CASSFSINYGYTF
.,TRBV6-5,TRBJ2-7,TRBD2,TGTGCCAGCAGTTACGGGGGGGGGACCAACTACGAGCAGTACTTC,CASSYGGGTNYEQYF
.,TRBV6-1,TRBJ1-6,.,TGTGCCAGCAGTGAAGTTGGGGCTAGGGGTTCACCCCTCCACTTT,CASSEVGARGSPLHF
.,TRBV4-2,TRBJ1-5,.,TGTGCCAGCAGCCAAGACGCCTTGGGCCAAAATCAGCCCCAGCATTTT,CASSQDALGQNQPQHF
.,TRBV2,TRBJ2-7,.,TGTGCCAGCAGTGAAGCGGCAGGTTTCTCCTACGAGCAGTACTTC,CASSEAAGFSYEQYF
.,TRBV19,TRBJ1-3,TRBD1,TGTGCCAGTAGTAGGACAGGCGGTCCTGGAAACACCATATATTTT,CASSRTGGPGNTIYF
few,TRBV6-2/TRBV6-3,TRBJ2-2,.,TGTGCCAGCACCCCCTCGGCGGCTCTCGCCGGGGAGCTGTTTTTT,CASTPSAALAGELFF
.,TRBV6-5,TRBJ1-1,.,TGTGCCAGCAGTCCCAGATCACAAGCTTTCTTT,CASSPRSQAFF
.,TRBV4-3,TRBJ1-1,TRBD1,TGCGCCAGCAGCCTAGGACAGGGGAGTTTTGAAGCTTTCTTT,CASSLGQGSFEAFF
.,TRBV19,TRBJ1-2,.,TGTGCCAGTAGCCCCGGACTCTATGGCTACACCTTC,CASSPGLYGYTF
.,TRBV10-3,TRBJ2-1,TRBD1,TGTGCCATCAGGGCCCCGACAGGGCGCTACAATGAGCAGTTCTTC,CAIRAPTGRYNEQFF
.,TRBV3-1/TRBV3-2,TRBJ2-3,.,TGTGCCAGCAGCCCTAAGCGGAGCACAGATACGCAGTATTTT,CASSPKRSTDTQYF
once,TRBV4-2,TRBJ1-1,TRBD1,TGTGCCAGCTCGTCCCTCGGGACAGGGGGGACTGAAGCTTTCTTT,CASSSLGTGGTEAFF
once,TRBV5-5,TRBJ2-3,.,TGTGCCAGCAGCTTGGCCGGGACTTCAGATACGCAGTATTTT,CASSLAGTSDTQYF
.,TRBV6-5,TRBJ2-7,TRBD1,TGTGCCAGCAGTTACGGGGACAGGGCCTACGAGCAGTACTTC,CASSYGDRAYEQYF
.,TRBV9,TRBJ2-5,.,TGTGCCAGCAGCGTATCGGCGGGGCACCAAGAGGAGACCCAGTACTTC,CASSVSAGHQEETQYF
once,TRBV6-6,TRBJ2-2,.,TGTGCCAGCAGTCCCGGCGCGGGCACCGGGGAGCTGTTTTTT,CASSPGAGTGELFF
.,TRBV10-3,TRBJ1-2,.,TGTGCCATCAGTGATTCCCGACTAGCTAACTATGGCTACACCTTC,CAISDSRLANYGYTF
.,TRBV6-5,TRBJ2-3,.,TGTGCCAGCAGAACAGGAGTTAGCACAGATACGCAGTATTTT,CASRTGVSTDTQYF
.,TRBV29-1,TRBJ2-3,TRBD2,TGCAGCGGTCGTGGATCGGGGGGGCCCGCAGATACGCAGTATTTT,CSGRGSGGPADTQYF
.,TRBV10-3,TRBJ2-4,.,TGTGCCATCAGTACAGCGGGCTACAAAAACATTCAGTACTTC,CAISTAGYKNIQYF
.,TRBV6-6,TRBJ1-4,.,TGTGCCAGCAGCGATGAAAAACTGTTTTTT,CASSDEKLFF
.,TRBV5-1,TRBJ1-4,.,TGCGCCAGCAGCTTGTTCGGTACAGAGAATGAAAAACTGTTTTTT,CASSLFGTENEKLFF
once,TRBV3-1/TRBV3-2,TRBJ2-5,TRBD1,TGTGCCAGCCGCGACCCAGGGGGAAGAGAGACCCAGTACTTC,CASRDPGGRETQYF
.,TRBV9,TRBJ2-2,.,TGTGCCAGCAGCGTAGGACAGGGAGGCACCGGGGAGCTGTTTTTT,CASSVGQGGTGELFF
.,TRBV6-5,TRBJ2-1,.,TGTGCCAGCGAACCCGGAGGACAGCCCGGCCGAAAGCAGTTCTTC,CASEPGGQPGRKQFF
.,TRBV5-1,TRBJ2-5,TRBD1,TGCGCCAGCAGCCGTGGACAGGGAACGGGTCAAGAGACCCAGTACTTC,CASSRGQGTGQETQYF